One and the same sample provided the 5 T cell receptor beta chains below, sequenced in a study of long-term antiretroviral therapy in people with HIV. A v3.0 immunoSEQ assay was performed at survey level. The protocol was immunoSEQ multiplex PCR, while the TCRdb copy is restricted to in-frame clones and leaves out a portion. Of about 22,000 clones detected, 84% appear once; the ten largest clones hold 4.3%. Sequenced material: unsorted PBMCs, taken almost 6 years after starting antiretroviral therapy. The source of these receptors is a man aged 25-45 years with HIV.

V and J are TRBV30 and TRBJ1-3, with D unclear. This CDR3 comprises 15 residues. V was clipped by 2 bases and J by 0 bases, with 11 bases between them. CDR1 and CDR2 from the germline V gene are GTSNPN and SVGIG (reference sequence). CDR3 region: CAWSKVVTSGNTIYF. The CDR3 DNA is TGTGCCTGGAGTAAGGTTGTTACCTCTGGAAACACCATATATTTT.

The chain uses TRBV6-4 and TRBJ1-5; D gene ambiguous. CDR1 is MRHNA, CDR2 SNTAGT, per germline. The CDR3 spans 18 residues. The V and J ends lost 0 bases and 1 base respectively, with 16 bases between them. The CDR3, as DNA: TGTGCCAGCAGTGACTCGGATCGGGCGGACTGGAGCAATCAGCCCCAGCATTTT. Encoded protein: CASSDSDRADWSNQPQHF.

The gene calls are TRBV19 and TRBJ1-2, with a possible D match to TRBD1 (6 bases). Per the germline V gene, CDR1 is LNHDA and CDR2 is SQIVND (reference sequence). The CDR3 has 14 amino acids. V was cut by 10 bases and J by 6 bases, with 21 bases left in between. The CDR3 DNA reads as TGTGCCACAAACGCGGGCAGGGGTGGAGATGGCTACACCTTC. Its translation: CATNAGRGGDGYTF.

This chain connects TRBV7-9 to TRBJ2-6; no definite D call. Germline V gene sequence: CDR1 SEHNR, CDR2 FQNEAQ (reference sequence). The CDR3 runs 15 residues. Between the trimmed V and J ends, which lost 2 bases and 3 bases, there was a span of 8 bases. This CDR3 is CASSLYKGGANVLTF. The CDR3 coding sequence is TGTGCCAGCAGCTTATATAAGGGTGGGGCCAACGTCCTGACTTTC.

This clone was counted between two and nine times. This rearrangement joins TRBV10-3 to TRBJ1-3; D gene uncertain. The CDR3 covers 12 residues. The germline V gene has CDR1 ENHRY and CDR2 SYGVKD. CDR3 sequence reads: CTSGDSGNTIYF. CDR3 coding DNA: TGTACCTCCGGCGACTCTGGAAACACCATATATTTT.